These 30 T cell receptor beta chains were all obtained from the same sample, sequenced in a study of lymphopenia after photon versus proton radiotherapy. The table came from immunoSEQ multiplex PCR; TCRdb's copy has only in-frame clones and leaves some out. This repertoire shows roughly 61,000 clones, roughly 87% found once; its top ten account for 10% to 15%. Sequencing was performed on peripheral blood, taken from a patient treated with proton-based radiotherapy. These receptors all come from a man of 80 years or more with esophageal cancer.

CDR3 loop: CASSQDLWGLGQETQYF. The CDR3, as DNA: TGTGCCAGCAGCCAAGATTTATGGGGGCTTGGCCAAGAGACCCAGTACTTC. The chain recombines TRBV4-2 with TRBJ2-5, with D maybe TRBD1 (6 bases). Germline assignment: CDR1 LGHNA and CDR2 YNFKEQ. Trimming cost V 0 bases and J 1 base, with 15 bases left between them. The CDR3 consists of 17 residues.

This chain links TRBV15 with TRBJ2-5, with D perhaps matching TRBD1 (6 bases). Trimming took 2 bases from V and 2 from J, leaving 12 bases between them. The CDR3 loop spans 15 amino acids. Looked up from germline, CDR1 is LNHNV and CDR2 is YYDKDF (reference sequence). The CDR3 region has the DNA TGTGCCACCAGCAGACTGCAGGGGCCACAAGAGACCCAGTACTTC. It encodes CATSRLQGPQETQYF. Full variable domain (outside the CDR3, taken from reference TRBV15 and TRBJ2-5): DAMVIQNPRYQVTQFGKPVTLSCSQTLNHNVMYWYQQKSSQAPKLLFHYYDKDFNNEADTPDNFQSRRPNTSFCFLDIRSPGLGDTAMYLCATSRLQGPQETQYFGPGTRLLVL.

This clone was seen a single time. The CDR3 reads CASSHPGEGETGELFF. CDR3 nucleotides: TGTGCCAGCAGCCACCCAGGGGAGGGTGAGACCGGGGAGCTGTTTTTT. The chain joins TRBV7-9 to TRBJ2-2; D is possibly TRBD2 (7 bases). V lost 5 bases and J lost 5, with 18 bases in between. CDR1 and CDR2 from the germline V gene are SEHNR and FQNEAQ (reference sequence). CDR3 length equals 16 residues.

This clone was seen only once. The chain couples TRBV18 to TRBJ1-3; D remains unclear. Germline CDR1 reads KGHSH; CDR2 reads LQKENI. V was shortened by 3 bases and J by 1 base, with 13 bases between the two germline ends. The CDR3 contains 16 residues. Here the CDR3 DNA reads TGTGCCAGCTCACCCCAGATTGGAAATTCTGGAAACACCATATATTTT. This codes for CASSPQIGNSGNTIYF.

The chain employs TRBV9 and TRBJ2-3; TRBD2 aligns across 11 bases. Germline CDR1 and CDR2: SGDLS and YYNGEE. CDR3 length: 16 residues. V shed 4 bases and J 3 bases; nucleotides not matched to a gene: 7. CDR3 protein: CASSPIAGGPTDTQYF. The CDR3 coding sequence is TGTGCCAGCAGCCCCATAGCGGGAGGGCCGACAGATACGCAGTATTTT. The variable domain in full, completed from reference TRBV9 and TRBJ2-3, reads DSGVTQTPKHLITATGQRVTLRCSPRSGDLSVYWYQQSLDQGLQFLIQYYNGEERAKGNILERFSAQQFPDLHSELNLSSLELGDSALYFCASSPIAGGPTDTQYFGPGTRLTVL.

The chain couples TRBV11-2 to TRBJ2-7; 9 bases line up with TRBD2. The V segment lost 5 bases and the J segment 0 bases; nucleotides outside the gene matches: 8. This CDR3 is 16 amino acids long. CDR1 is SGHAT, CDR2 FQNNGV, per germline. CDR3 in amino acids: CASSLGSGRPSYEQYF. CDR3 sequence (DNA): TGTGCCAGCAGCCTCGGTAGCGGGAGACCCTCCTACGAGCAGTACTTC.

The V gene is TRBV27, the J gene TRBJ2-2; D may be TRBD1 (6 bases). The CDR3 is made up of 15 amino acids. Germline CDR1 and CDR2: MNHEY and SMNVEV (reference sequence). The ends were cut back, 5 bases at V and 3 bases at J, with 13 bases in the middle. The CDR3 here is CASSPRGGDTGELFF. The CDR3 bases are TGTGCCAGCAGTCCCAGGGGTGGTGACACCGGGGAGCTGTTTTTT.

The chain links TRBV7-2 to TRBJ2-7; 10 nucleotides agree with TRBD2. Germline CDR1 and CDR2: SGHTA and FQGNSA. The CDR3 runs 14 residues. Losses at the gene ends were 4 bases for V and 5 bases for J; bases not matched to a gene: 5. This chain's CDR3 is CASSSAGGPHEQYF. The CDR3 nucleotides are TGTGCCAGCAGCTCAGCGGGAGGGCCCCACGAGCAGTACTTC.

The V and J genes are TRBV18 and TRBJ2-5; D uncertain. The CDR3 length is 13 residues. Per the germline V gene, CDR1 is KGHSH and CDR2 is LQKENI. With 4 bases removed from V and 5 bases from J, the gap between germline ends came to 11 bases. The CDR3 sequence is CASSRRARETQYF. The CDR3 DNA reads TGTGCCAGCTCACGAAGGGCTCGGGAGACCCAGTACTTC.

V gene TRBV9 combines with J gene TRBJ2-7, with D unresolved. Per the germline V gene, CDR1 is SGDLS and CDR2 is YYNGEE. Trimming pared 4 bases from V and 1 base from J, leaving 12 bases between. This CDR3 comprises 14 residues. The CDR3 sequence is CASSLAAQSYEQYF. The CDR3 DNA reads as TGTGCCAGCAGCTTAGCAGCCCAATCCTACGAGCAGTACTTC.

V and J are TRBV18 and TRBJ2-7; 11 nucleotides match TRBD2. The CDR3 extends over 15 amino acids. Germline values: CDR1 KGHSH, CDR2 LQKENI. After removal of 3 bases from V and 2 bases from J, the junction contained 3 bases not matched to a gene. This CDR3 is CASSPTSGATYEQYF. The CDR3 region has the DNA TGTGCCAGCTCACCGACTAGCGGGGCGACCTACGAGCAGTACTTC.

The rearrangement links TRBV27 to TRBJ1-1; 9 positions agree with TRBD1. The CDR3 is made up of 14 amino acids. The V gene end was trimmed by 5 bases and the J gene end by 4 bases; junction bases not matched to a gene: 5. Germline V gene data show CDR1 as MNHEY and CDR2 as SMNVEV (reference sequence). In DNA form, the CDR3 reads TGTGCCAGCAGTCCCCAGACAGGGGGCACTGAAGCTTTCTTT. Encoded protein: CASSPQTGGTEAFF.

This chain connects TRBV11-2 to TRBJ2-5; 7 nucleotides agree with TRBD2. Per germline, CDR1 SGHAT and CDR2 FQNNGV. The V segment lost 1 base and the J segment 4 bases; nucleotides outside the gene matches: 3. The CDR3 consists of 14 residues. CDR3 DNA sequence: TGTGCCAGCAGCTTAGTGCGGGGGACAGAGACCCAGTACTTC. Translating it yields CASSLVRGTETQYF.

The CDR3 here is CASSQTVGSPLHF. In DNA, the CDR3 is TGTGCCAGCAGCCAAACCGTGGGTTCACCCCTCCACTTT. V and J are TRBV11-2 and TRBJ1-6; no clear D gene. Germline V gives CDR1 SGHAT, CDR2 FQNNGV. V shed 5 bases and J shed 9 bases, with 11 bases lying between them. This CDR3 region has 13 residues.

This clone has more than one count but fewer than ten. The chain has TRBV4-1 and TRBJ2-4; D gene unclear. The V gene's germline CDR1 is MGHRA and CDR2 YSYEKL. Trimming took off 2 bases at V and 0 bases at J, with 8 bases between the two ends. The CDR3 sequence is 15 residues long. The CDR3 sequence is CASSQSVLAKNIQYF. In nucleotides, the CDR3 is TGCGCCAGCAGCCAAAGTGTTTTAGCCAAAAACATTCAGTACTTC.

The rearrangement uses TRBV15 and TRBJ1-3; D unclear. V was cut by 0 bases and J by 0 bases, with 9 bases left in between. Germline V CDR1 and CDR2: LNHNV, YYDKDF (reference sequence). This CDR3 has 16 amino acids. The CDR3: CATSRDLAGSGNTIYF. The CDR3 DNA follows: TGTGCCACCAGCAGAGATCTAGCGGGCTCTGGAAACACCATATATTTT.

This clone showed up just a few times. This chain links TRBV29-1 with TRBJ1-2, with 11 bases identical to TRBD1. Germline CDR1 is SQVTM and CDR2 is ANQGSEA. The V gene end was trimmed by 7 bases and the J gene end by 7 bases; junction bases not matched to a gene: 14. This CDR3 is built from 15 residues. CDR3 sequence: CSAAASGTGGSGYTF. CDR3 nucleotide sequence: TGCAGCGCCGCAGCGTCTGGGACAGGGGGTTCTGGCTACACCTTC.

The rearrangement uses TRBV6-4 and TRBJ2-5; the D gene is possibly TRBD1 (5 bases). V lost 7 bases and J 5 bases, leaving 11 bases between the germline ends. From germline, CDR1 is MRHNA and CDR2 SNTAGT. This CDR3 is 12 amino acids long. CDR3 in amino acids: CASTNRPETQYF. The CDR3 coding sequence is TGTGCCAGCACCAACAGGCCGGAGACCCAGTACTTC.

The J gene is TRBJ1-6, the V gene TRBV6-5; D gene ambiguous. This CDR3 is 15 amino acids long. The V end was cut by 2 bases, the J end by 6 bases, with 11 bases between. Germline V CDR1 and CDR2: MNHEY, SVGAGI. The CDR3 DNA reads TGTGCCAGCAGTTACGCTGAAGGTGGTAATTCACCCCTCCACTTT. Translated: CASSYAEGGNSPLHF.

The chain is built from TRBV4-1 and TRBJ1-1, with 9 bases identical to TRBD1. The ends lost 3 bases at V and 5 bases at J; junction bases unmatched: 7. CDR1 and CDR2 from the germline V gene are MGHRA and YSYEKL. The CDR3 is 15 residues long. The CDR3 here is CASSHLGQGQTEAFF. The CDR3 region has the DNA TGCGCCAGCAGCCACCTTGGACAGGGGCAAACTGAAGCTTTCTTT.

The rearrangement uses TRBV6-6 and TRBJ2-4, with TRBD2 matching 13 bases. CDR1 MNHNY and CDR2 SVGAGI come from the germline V gene (reference sequence). J gave up 6 bases and V 2 bases, and 1 base lay outside the gene matches. This CDR3 comprises 15 residues. The CDR3 nucleotides read TGTGCCAGCAGTTACGGACTAGCGGGGGCAAACATTCAGTACTTC. It codes for CASSYGLAGANIQYF.

The rearrangement links TRBV30 to TRBJ1-1; no reliable D call. The V end lost 0 bases, the J end lost 1 base, and 6 bases lay between the germline ends. The germline V gene encodes CDR1 GTSNPN and CDR2 SVGIG (reference sequence). The CDR3 sequence is 13 residues long. CDR3 sequence (DNA): TGTGCCTGGAGTGTACAAGAGAACACTGAAGCTTTCTTT. This encodes CAWSVQENTEAFF.

The chain has TRBV15 and TRBJ2-4; D assignment may be TRBD1 or TRBD2 (6 bases each). Germline V lookup: CDR1 LNHNV, CDR2 YYDKDF (reference sequence). V was clipped by 3 bases and J by 3 bases, with 15 bases between them. The CDR3 is 16 amino acids. CDR3 loop: CATSREGVQGKNIQYF. The DNA of the CDR3 is TGTGCCACCAGCAGGGAGGGCGTACAGGGCAAAAACATTCAGTACTTC.

V is TRBV18 and J is TRBJ2-5; the D gene is possibly TRBD1 (6 bases). The ends were cut back, 2 bases at V and 5 bases at J, with 15 bases in the middle. The CDR3 spans 15 residues. Germline V gene data show CDR1 as KGHSH and CDR2 as LQKENI. Here the CDR3 reads CASSPVGGAGETQYF. In DNA form, the CDR3 reads TGTGCCAGCTCACCAGTTGGGGGCGCAGGGGAGACCCAGTACTTC.

V usage is TRBV5-4 and J usage is TRBJ2-1; D not certain. The CDR3 has 15 residues. The V end was cut by 0 bases, the J end by 2 bases, with 9 bases between. Germline V gene sequence: CDR1 SGHNT, CDR2 YYREEE (reference sequence). The CDR3 spells CASSLGAAPYNEQFF. CDR3 sequence (DNA): TGTGCCAGCAGCTTGGGGGCAGCCCCCTACAATGAGCAGTTCTTC. Together with reference TRBV5-4 and TRBJ2-1, the CDR3 gives the full variable domain: ETGVTQSPTHLIKTRGQQVTLRCSSQSGHNTVSWYQQALGQGPQFIFQYYREEENGRGNFPPRFSGLQFPNYSSELNVNALELDDSALYLCASSLGAAPYNEQFFGPGTRLTVL.

J is TRBJ1-1 and V is TRBV10-1; 10 bases map to TRBD1. This CDR3 region has 10 residues. CDR1 and CDR2 from the germline V gene are WNHNN and SYGVQD (reference sequence). CDR3 sequence reads: CARTGGEAFF. CDR3 DNA: TGCGCGAGGACAGGGGGTGAAGCTTTCTTT.

In this sample, this clone turned up a few times. The chain uses TRBV5-1 and TRBJ2-7; perhaps TRBD2 as D (6 bases). Germline loops: CDR1 SGHRS, CDR2 YFSETQ. Trimming pared 4 bases from V and 3 bases from J, leaving 8 bases between. CDR3 length equals 12 residues. The CDR3 sequence: CASSPDYYEQYF. DNA of the CDR3: TGCGCCAGCAGCCCGGACTACTACGAGCAGTACTTC. Full variable domain (outside the CDR3, taken from reference TRBV5-1 and TRBJ2-7): KAGVTQTPRYLIKTRGQQVTLSCSPISGHRSVSWYQQTPGQGLQFLFEYFSETQRNKGNFPGRFSGRQFSNSRSEMNVSTLELGDSALYLCASSPDYYEQYFGPGTRLTVT.

This clone showed up just a few times. The rearrangement links TRBV29-1 to TRBJ1-1; a weak D match, TRBD1 (5 bases). The V and J ends lost 3 bases and 1 base respectively, with 12 bases between them. CDR1 and CDR2 (germline): SQVTM, ANQGSEA. The CDR3 spans 14 residues. The CDR3 nucleotides are TGCAGCGTTGACGGGGCTGGGCAGAACACTGAAGCTTTCTTT. It encodes CSVDGAGQNTEAFF. Combining the CDR3 with reference TRBV29-1 and TRBJ1-1 gives the whole variable domain SAVISQKPSRDICQRGTSLTIQCQVDSQVTMMFWYRQQPGQSLTLIATANQGSEATYESGFVIDKFPISRPNLTFSTLTVSNMSPEDSSIYLCSVDGAGQNTEAFFGQGTRLTVV.

The chain carries TRBV29-1 and TRBJ1-1, with D perhaps TRBD1 (5 bases). Germline CDR1 reads SQVTM; CDR2 reads ANQGSEA. The CDR3 has 13 amino acids. With 4 bases removed from V and 5 bases from J, the gap between germline ends came to 14 bases. The CDR3 spells CSVAEWGGTEAFF. As DNA, the CDR3 is TGCAGCGTTGCCGAGTGGGGGGGAACTGAAGCTTTCTTT.

The V gene is TRBV9, the J gene TRBJ1-5; the D gene is possibly TRBD1 (5 bases). CDR1 SGDLS and CDR2 YYNGEE come from the germline V gene. V dropped 0 bases and J dropped 3 bases, with 16 bases sitting between them. There are 17 residues in the CDR3. CDR3 in DNA: TGTGCCAGCAGCGTAGGGCCCTACGGACAAGCCAATCAGCCCCAGCATTTT. Translation: CASSVGPYGQANQPQHF.